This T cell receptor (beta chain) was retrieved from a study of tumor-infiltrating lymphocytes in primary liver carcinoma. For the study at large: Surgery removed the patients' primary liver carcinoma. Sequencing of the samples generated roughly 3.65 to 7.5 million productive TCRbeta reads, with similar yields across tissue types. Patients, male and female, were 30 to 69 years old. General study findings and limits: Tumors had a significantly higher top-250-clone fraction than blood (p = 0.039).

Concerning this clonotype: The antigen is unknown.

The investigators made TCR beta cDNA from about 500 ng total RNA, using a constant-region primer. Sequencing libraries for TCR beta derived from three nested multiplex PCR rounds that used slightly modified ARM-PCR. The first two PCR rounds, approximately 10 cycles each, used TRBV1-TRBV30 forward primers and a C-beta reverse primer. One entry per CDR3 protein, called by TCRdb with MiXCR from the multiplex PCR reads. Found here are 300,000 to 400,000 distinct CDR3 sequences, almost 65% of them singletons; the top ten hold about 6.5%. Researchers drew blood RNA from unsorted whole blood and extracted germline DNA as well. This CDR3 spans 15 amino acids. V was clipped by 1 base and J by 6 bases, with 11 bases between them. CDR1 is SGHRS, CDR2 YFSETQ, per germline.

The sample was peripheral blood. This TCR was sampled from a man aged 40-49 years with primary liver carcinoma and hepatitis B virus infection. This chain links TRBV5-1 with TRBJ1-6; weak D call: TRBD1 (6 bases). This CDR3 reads CASSLSGAGNSPLHF. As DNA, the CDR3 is TGCGCCAGCAGCTTGTCAGGGGCTGGTAATTCACCCCTCCACTTT. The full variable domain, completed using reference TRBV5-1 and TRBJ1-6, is KAGVTQTPRYLIKTRGQQVTLSCSPISGHRSVSWYQQTPGQGLQFLFEYFSETQRNKGNFPGRFSGRQFSNSRSEMNVSTLELGDSALYLCASSLSGAGNSPLHFGNGTRLTVT.